These 10 T cell receptor beta chains came from one sample sequenced in a study of CD8 T cells in ankylosing spondylitis. Study observations and caveats: The study identified a TCR beta motif of 7 or 8 highly homologous variants that appeared characteristic of ankylosing spondylitis blood.

Their antigens remain unidentified. TCRdb reprocessed the 5' RACE reads with MiXCR, giving one entry per CDR3 protein. This sample has over 600,000 distinct CDR3 sequences, with around 19% found just once. Sequences were obtained from blood, either unsorted or a sorted T cell fraction (not recorded which). The receptors here all came from a male donor with ankylosing spondylitis.

The chain employs TRBV5-5 and TRBJ1-1; D perhaps matches TRBD1 (5 bases). Germline V gene data show CDR1 as SGHKS and CDR2 as YYEKEE (reference sequence). The CDR3 runs 17 residues. V lost 0 bases, J lost 0 bases, and 15 bases lay in between. This CDR3 reads CASSLARGDRLNTEAFF. The CDR3 DNA is TGTGCCAGCAGCTTGGCACGCGGGGACCGGTTGAACACTGAAGCTTTCTTT.

This clonotype has a count of ten or more. This sequence joins TRBV3-1 and TRBJ2-7, with 14 nucleotides matching TRBD2. The V segment lost 4 bases and the J segment 5 bases; nucleotides outside the gene matches: 4. The CDR3 length is 15 residues. CDR1 is LGHDT and CDR2 is YNNKEL in the germline V gene (reference sequence). CDR3 sequence: CASSPGLAGGDEQYF. The DNA for the CDR3 is TGTGCCAGCAGCCCCGGACTAGCGGGGGGAGACGAGCAGTACTTC.

The count of this clonotype is one. The chain is built from TRBV3-1 and TRBJ2-7, with 8 positions matching TRBD2. This CDR3 spans 15 amino acids. The ends lost 2 bases at V and 2 bases at J; junction bases unmatched: 5. Germline CDR1 LGHDT, CDR2 YNNKEL (reference sequence). CDR3 DNA: TGTGCCAGCAGCCAAACCAGCGGGAGCCCCTACGAGCAGTACTTC. Encoded protein: CASSQTSGSPYEQYF.

The chain combines TRBV27 with TRBJ1-5; no clear D. The CDR3 runs 19 residues. Trimming removed 6 bases from V and 2 bases from J, with 26 bases in between. CDR1 and CDR2 (germline): MNHEY, SMNVEV (reference sequence). The CDR3 spells CASRPALGRIAIGNQPQHF. CDR3 bases: TGTGCCAGCAGACCCGCCCTGGGCAGGATCGCCATCGGCAATCAGCCCCAGCATTTT.

Written as DNA, the CDR3 is TGCGCCAGCAGCTCAGAAGCGGGGAGATCCTACGAGCAGTACTTC. It translates to CASSSEAGRSYEQYF. V and J are TRBV4-1 and TRBJ2-7, with TRBD2 identical over 7 bases. This CDR3 is 15 amino acids long. Germline-derived CDR1 and CDR2 are MGHRA and YSYEKL. V was pared by 5 bases and J by 1 base, with 8 bases of the junction left unmatched.

This clonotype was counted between two and nine times. The V and J genes are TRBV6-1 and TRBJ2-7; possible D gene TRBD2, 5 bases. The V end lost 6 bases, the J end lost 5 bases, and 17 bases lay between the germline ends. The CDR3 is 14 amino acids. Germline CDR1 reads MNHNS; CDR2 reads SASEGT. This chain's CDR3 is CASRLDPEVNEQYF. The CDR3 DNA reads TGTGCCAGCAGGCTAGATCCGGAGGTGAACGAGCAGTACTTC.

This chain joins TRBV15 and TRBJ2-7; D may be TRBD2 (6 bases). Germline CDR1 reads LNHNV; CDR2 reads YYDKDF (reference sequence). The CDR3 is 15 amino acids. V gave up 8 bases and J gave up 1 base, with 18 bases separating them. The CDR3 nucleotides read TGTGCCACCGGCCGCGGAGGGTACGGATCCTACGAGCAGTACTTC. This translates into CATGRGGYGSYEQYF.

This clonotype appeared a few times. V usage is TRBV12-5 and J usage is TRBJ2-3; 9 bases agree with TRBD2. With 10 bases clipped from V and 0 bases from J, the junction kept 11 bases outside the gene matches. The CDR3 contains 16 residues. The germline V gene has CDR1 LGHNT and CDR2 FRNRAP. The CDR3: CATVRGGNPSTDTQYF. Written as DNA, the CDR3 is TGTGCTACCGTGCGGGGGGGCAATCCTAGCACAGATACGCAGTATTTT.

V usage is TRBV7-2 and J usage is TRBJ2-2; D may match TRBD1 or TRBD2 (5 bases each). Looked up from germline, CDR1 is SGHTA and CDR2 is FQGNSA. Trimming pared 3 bases from V and 4 bases from J, leaving 15 bases between. This CDR3 is built from 16 residues. The CDR3 is CASSFFLQGRTGELFF. CDR3 in DNA: TGTGCCAGCAGCTTTTTCCTGCAGGGACGCACCGGGGAGCTGTTTTTT.

This clonotype appeared a few times. The gene calls are TRBV2 and TRBJ2-1; TRBD2 matches 8 bases. CDR3 length: 15 amino acids. Germline V gene data show CDR1 as SNHLY and CDR2 as FYNNEI. V was clipped by 2 bases and J by 4 bases; unmatched bases: 4. Here the CDR3 DNA reads TGTGCCAGCAGTGAAACTAGCGGAGAATACAATGAGCAGTTCTTC. This translates into CASSETSGEYNEQFF. Supplemented by reference TRBV2 and TRBJ2-1, the full variable domain reads EPEVTQTPSHQVTQMGQEVILRCVPISNHLYFYWYRQILGQKVEFLVSFYNNEISEKSEIFDDQFSVERPDGSNFTLKIRSTKLEDSAMYFCASSETSGEYNEQFFGPGTRLTVL.